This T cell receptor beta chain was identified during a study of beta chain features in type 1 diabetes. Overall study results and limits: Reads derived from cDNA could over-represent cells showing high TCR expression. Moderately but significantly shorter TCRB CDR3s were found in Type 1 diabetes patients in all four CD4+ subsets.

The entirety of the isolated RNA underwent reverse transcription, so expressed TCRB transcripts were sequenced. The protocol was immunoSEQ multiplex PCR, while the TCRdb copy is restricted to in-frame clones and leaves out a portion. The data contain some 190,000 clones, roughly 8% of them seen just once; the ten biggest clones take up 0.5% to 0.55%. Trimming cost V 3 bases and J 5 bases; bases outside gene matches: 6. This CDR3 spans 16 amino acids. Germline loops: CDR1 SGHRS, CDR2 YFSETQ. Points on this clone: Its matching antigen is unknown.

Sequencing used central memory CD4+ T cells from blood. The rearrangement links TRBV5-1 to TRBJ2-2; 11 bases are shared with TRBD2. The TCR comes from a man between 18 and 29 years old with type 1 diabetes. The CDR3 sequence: CASSSFLAGGTGELFF. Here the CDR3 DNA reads TGCGCCAGCAGCTCGTTCCTAGCGGGAGGAACCGGGGAGCTGTTTTTT.